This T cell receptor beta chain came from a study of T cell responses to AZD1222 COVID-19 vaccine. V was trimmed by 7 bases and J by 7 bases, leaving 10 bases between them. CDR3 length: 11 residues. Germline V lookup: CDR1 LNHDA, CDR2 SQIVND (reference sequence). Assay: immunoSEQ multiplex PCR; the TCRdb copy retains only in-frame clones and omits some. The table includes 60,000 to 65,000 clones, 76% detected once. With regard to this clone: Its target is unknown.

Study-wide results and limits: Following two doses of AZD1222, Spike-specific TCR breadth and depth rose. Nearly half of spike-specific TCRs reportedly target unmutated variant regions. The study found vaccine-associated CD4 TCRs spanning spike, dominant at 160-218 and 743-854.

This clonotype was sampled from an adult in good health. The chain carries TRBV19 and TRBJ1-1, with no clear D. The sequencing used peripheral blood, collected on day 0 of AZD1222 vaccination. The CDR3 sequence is CASIEYFEAFF. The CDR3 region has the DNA TGTGCCAGTATAGAGTATTTTGAAGCTTTCTTT.